Below, 25 T cell receptor beta chains from the same sample are listed, as sequenced in a study of regulatory T cells in long-lasting Graves disease. Sample time point: newly diagnosed GD, antithyroid drugs for less than 3 months. From RNA extracted from PBMCs, the TCR library was made. Construction of the TCR beta libraries employed iRepertoire HTBI primers in conjunction with Arm-PCR of CDR3 regions. MiXCR, run by TCRdb on the multiplex PCR reads, gives a single entry per CDR3 protein. The sample contains approximately 300,000 distinct CDR3 sequences, approximately 20% of which appear only once. The specimen comprised peripheral blood mononuclear cells (PBMCs), sampled at new diagnosis, from a patient treated with antithyroid drugs. Receptors originate from a female donor with Graves disease.

The chain uses TRBV28 and TRBJ2-1; 8 bases agree with TRBD2. CDR1 MDHEN and CDR2 SYDVKM come from the germline V gene. The CDR3 totals 12 residues. Trimming at V came to 11 bases and at J to 13 bases, leaving 13 bases not matched to a gene. The CDR3 DNA sequence: TGTGCCCTAGGATTTACTAGCGGCCCCCAGTTCTTC. This sequence encodes CALGFTSGPQFF.

J is TRBJ2-5 and V is TRBV9, with D maybe TRBD2 (6 bases). Germline-derived CDR1 and CDR2 are SGDLS and YYNGEE. This CDR3 contains 14 residues. V lost 3 bases, J lost 3 bases, and 12 bases lay in between. The CDR3 here is CASSAGTLKETQYF. Written as DNA, the CDR3 is TGTGCCAGCAGCGCAGGGACTTTGAAAGAGACCCAGTACTTC.

The rearrangement joins TRBV30 to TRBJ2-7, with 7 bases that match TRBD2. This CDR3 has 11 residues. J gave up 6 bases and V 4 bases, and 3 bases lay outside the gene matches. Germline loops: CDR1 GTSNPN, CDR2 SVGIG (reference sequence). The CDR3 coding sequence is TGTGCCTGGACTAGCGGAGTCGAGCAGTACTTC. Translated, it gives CAWTSGVEQYF.

In this sample, this clonotype turned up a few times. This chain uses TRBV6-2 or TRBV6-3 with TRBJ2-3; D not resolved. V was trimmed by 2 bases and J by 0 bases, leaving 9 bases between them. CDR3 length equals 15 residues. CDR1 and CDR2 (germline): MNHEY, SVGEGT. DNA of the CDR3: TGTGCCAGCAGTTACCTGGGGTCTAGCACAGATACGCAGTATTTT. As protein: CASSYLGSSTDTQYF.

This clonotype was counted at least ten times. The genes are TRBV28 and TRBJ2-7, with TRBD2 matching over 9 bases. CDR1 and CDR2 (germline): MDHEN, SYDVKM. The CDR3 sequence is 16 residues long. The junction had 12 bases not matched to a gene; V was cut back by 6 bases and J by 3 bases. CDR3 nucleotides: TGTGCCAGCAGCTCGCAACTAGCGGGCAACCACTACGAGCAGTACTTC. It translates to CASSSQLAGNHYEQYF.

This clonotype was observed many times. This rearrangement joins TRBV29-1 to TRBJ1-2, with D maybe TRBD1 (5 bases). The V and J ends lost 7 bases and 5 bases respectively, with 11 bases between them. There are 11 residues in the CDR3. CDR1 is SQVTM, CDR2 ANQGSEA, per germline. The CDR3 region is CSAQGAYGYTF. CDR3 nucleotides: TGCAGCGCCCAGGGTGCTTATGGCTACACCTTC.

This clonotype was observed many times. The genes are TRBV27 and TRBJ2-7; 11 bases match TRBD2. Germline V CDR1 and CDR2: MNHEY, SMNVEV (reference sequence). The CDR3 sequence is 15 residues long. After removal of 3 bases from V and 2 bases from J, the junction contained 3 bases not matched to a gene. In DNA form, the CDR3 reads TGTGCCAGCAGTTTTACTAGCGGGGGAGCCTACGAGCAGTACTTC. This translates into CASSFTSGGAYEQYF.

This rearrangement joins TRBV20-1 to TRBJ1-5, with D possibly matching TRBD1 (5 bases). Germline loops: CDR1 DFQATT, CDR2 SNEGSKA (reference sequence). The CDR3 length is 12 residues. Between the trimmed V and J ends, which lost 7 bases and 6 bases, there was a span of 13 bases. The CDR3 spells CSGGATAQPQHF. CDR3 coding DNA: TGCAGTGGGGGCGCGACGGCTCAGCCCCAGCATTTT.

A remark on this clonotype: This is likely an artifact of a read error, given a far larger clone one base away. V is TRBV2 and J is TRBJ2-4; tentative D call: TRBD2 (7 bases). This CDR3 comprises 17 residues. V was clipped by 2 bases and J by 13 bases, with 27 bases between them. The V gene's germline CDR1 is SNHLY and CDR2 FYNNEI. CDR3 DNA: TGTGCCAGCAGTGAAATAGGTGTTGGACAGCGGGGCGGTGAGCAGTACTTC. Translated: CASSEIGVGQRGGEQYF.

This clonotype was detected many times. The rearrangement uses TRBV27 and TRBJ1-1; 10 bases line up with TRBD1. Germline V gives CDR1 MNHEY, CDR2 SMNVEV (reference sequence). The V segment lost 6 bases and the J segment 5 bases; nucleotides outside the gene matches: 3. The length of the CDR3 is 13 residues. As DNA, the CDR3 is TGTGCCAGCAGGACAGGGGGCGAGACTGAAGCTTTCTTT. Amino acid sequence: CASRTGGETEAFF.

This clonotype has at least ten counts. The chain employs TRBV10-2 and TRBJ2-7; 8 bases map to TRBD2. Germline trimming cut 0 bases from V and 6 bases from J; bases unmatched to any gene: 13. The CDR3 is 17 amino acids. Germline CDR1 is WSHSY and CDR2 is SAAADI. Written as DNA, the CDR3 is TGCGCCAGCAGTGAGTCTTCGGGGGGGTTGTATCGGGGCGAGCAGTACTTC. Its translation is CASSESSGGLYRGEQYF.

The chain combines TRBV19 with TRBJ1-1, with D unclear. The V gene's germline CDR1 is LNHDA and CDR2 SQIVND (reference sequence). Trimming removed 4 bases at V and 1 base at J, with 4 bases between. The CDR3 is 12 residues long. CDR3 nucleotide sequence: TGTGCCAGTAGTAGGGCGAACACTGAAGCTTTCTTT. This codes for CASSRANTEAFF.

This clonotype was seen a few times. The germline gene is not matched at one end of the junction; a read error may be the cause. The chain combines TRBV7-7 with TRBJ2-1; the match to TRBD2 covers 8 bases. The CDR3 totals 15 residues. Germline assignment: CDR1 SSHAT and CDR2 FNYEAQ (reference sequence). The chain's CDR3 is CASSRGGRKNNEQFF. Written as DNA, the CDR3 is TGTGCTAGCAGCCGAGGCGGGAGGAAAAACAATGAGCAGTTCTTC.

A remark on this clonotype: This likely traces to a read error, being one base from a far larger clone. This chain uses TRBV12-3 or TRBV12-4 with TRBJ2-3; 9 bases line up with TRBD2. The assigned J gene may be wrong: the sequence end matches TRBJ2-1 better. The CDR3 consists of 14 residues. CDR3 nucleotide sequence: TGTGCCAGCAGTGTCGCGGGAGGGCCAAATGGGCAGTTCTTC. Its translation is CASSVAGGPNGQFF.

This clonotype was detected ten times or more. The CDR3 region has the DNA TGTGCCAGCAGTCATGGACTAGCGGGAGACAATGAGCAGTTCTTC. Amino acids: CASSHGLAGDNEQFF. This rearrangement joins TRBV12-3 or TRBV12-4 to TRBJ2-1, with TRBD2 matching over 13 bases. V shed 5 bases and J 5 bases; nucleotides not matched to a gene: 3. This CDR3 contains 15 residues.

This clonotype was detected many times. The CDR3 bases are TGTGCCAGCAGCTTCGACAGGGGAGATAATTCACCCCTCCACTTT. Amino acid sequence: CASSFDRGDNSPLHF. J is TRBJ1-6 and V is TRBV7-6; 8 positions match TRBD1. Germline V gene lookup returns CDR1 SGHVS and CDR2 FNYEAQ. V dropped 3 bases and J dropped 5; count of bases not matched to a gene: 3. The CDR3 contains 15 residues.

In regard to this clonotype: A much more abundant neighbour one base away suggests this may be a read error. V and J are TRBV20-1 and TRBJ2-1, with D perhaps matching TRBD2 (7 bases). Trimming removed 5 bases at V and 1 base at J, with 21 bases between. CDR1 and CDR2 (germline): DFQATT, SNEGSKA (reference sequence). This CDR3 has 17 residues. The CDR3 bases are TGCAGTGCTCGAGGGGGGCAAGCGGGGCTATCCTACAATGAGCAGTTCTTC. This sequence encodes CSARGGQAGLSYNEQFF.

The rearrangement uses TRBV11-2 and TRBJ2-1; D assignment may be TRBD1 or TRBD2 (5 bases each). The CDR3 covers 14 residues. Germline CDR1 and CDR2: SGHAT and FQNNGV. Trimming left V 11 bases short and J 3 bases short, with 17 bases between. CDR3 protein: CASTGQGVYNEQFF. The CDR3 region has the DNA TGTGCCTCAACGGGGCAGGGAGTCTACAATGAGCAGTTCTTC.

This clonotype occurred a few times. This may be a read error: a much more frequent sequence differs by one nucleotide. The genes are TRBV27 and TRBJ2-1, with 9 bases fitting TRBD2. The CDR3 runs to 20 residues. The J segment lost 10 bases and the V segment lost 4 bases, leaving 26 bases of the junction unmatched. Germline-derived CDR1 and CDR2 are MNHEY and SMNVEV (reference sequence). The CDR3 spells CASSSSRASAQASGTNEQFF. The CDR3 nucleotides read TGTGCCAGCAGTTCAAGCAGGGCCTCCGCCCAGGCTAGCGGGACAAACGAGCAGTTCTTC.

This clonotype was counted many times. The chain couples TRBV27 to TRBJ1-1; D remains unclear. CDR1 is MNHEY, CDR2 SMNVEV, per germline (reference sequence). The CDR3 totals 14 residues. Trimming pared 3 bases from V and 4 bases from J, leaving 12 bases between. CDR3 DNA sequence: TGTGCCAGCAGTTTCGGTACCCTGGGCACTGAAGCTTTCTTT. As protein: CASSFGTLGTEAFF.

There are many counts of this clonotype. The chain joins TRBV4-2 to TRBJ2-3; 7 positions match TRBD1. Germline V gene data show CDR1 as LGHNA and CDR2 as YNFKEQ. There are 17 residues in the CDR3. With V trimmed by 1 base and J by 1 base, 8 bases remained unmatched. For the CDR3, the DNA is TGTGCCAGCAGCCAAGCCCGGACAGGTTGGGGCACAGATACGCAGTATTTT. Translating gives CASSQARTGWGTDTQYF.

This clonotype was seen more than once but under ten times. This chain connects TRBV10-1 to TRBJ2-3; D unclear. Germline V CDR1 and CDR2: WNHNN, SYGVQD (reference sequence). The CDR3 has 13 residues. V lost 5 bases and J 0 bases, leaving 6 bases between the germline ends. The CDR3 protein is CASSTTSTDTQYF. The CDR3 region has the DNA TGCGCCAGCAGTACTACCAGCACAGATACGCAGTATTTT.

The chain recombines TRBV11-2 with TRBJ1-1; the D is unclear. CDR3 length equals 12 residues. Germline V gives CDR1 SGHAT, CDR2 FQNNGV. V shed 6 bases and J shed 2 bases, with 7 bases lying between them. The CDR3 coding sequence is TGTGCCAGCAGTATAGATAACACTGAAGCTTTCTTT. As protein: CASSIDNTEAFF.

This clonotype was observed a few times. The J gene is TRBJ2-1, the V gene TRBV7-9; 9 bases line up with TRBD2. Germline V CDR1 and CDR2: SEHNR, FQNEAQ (reference sequence). The V and J ends lost 5 bases and 5 bases, in that order; junction bases with no gene match: 19. This CDR3 has 19 amino acids. The CDR3 DNA reads TGTGCCAGCAGCCCCCGAGGGGGTAGCGGGAGCTACGCGAACAATGAGCAGTTCTTC. Protein sequence: CASSPRGGSGSYANNEQFF.

The V gene is TRBV6-2 or TRBV6-3, the J gene TRBJ1-2; TRBD1 is a possible D gene (6 bases). V dropped 6 bases and J dropped 8 bases, with 19 bases sitting between them. The germline V gene encodes CDR1 MNHEY and CDR2 SVGEGT. CDR3 length: 14 residues. The CDR3 sequence is CASSGGRERTGYTF. CDR3 DNA sequence: TGTGCCAGCAGCGGGGGCCGGGAACGAACGGGCTACACCTTC.